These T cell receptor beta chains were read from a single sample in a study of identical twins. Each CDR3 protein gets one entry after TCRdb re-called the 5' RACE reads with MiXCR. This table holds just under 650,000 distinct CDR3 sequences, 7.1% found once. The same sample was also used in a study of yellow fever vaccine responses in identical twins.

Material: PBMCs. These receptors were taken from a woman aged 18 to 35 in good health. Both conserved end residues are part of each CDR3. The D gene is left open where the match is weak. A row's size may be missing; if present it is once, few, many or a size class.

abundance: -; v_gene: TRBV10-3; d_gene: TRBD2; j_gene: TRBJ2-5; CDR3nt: TGTGCCATCAGTTATACTAGCGGGGAGACCCAGTACTTC; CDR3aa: CAISYTSGETQYF
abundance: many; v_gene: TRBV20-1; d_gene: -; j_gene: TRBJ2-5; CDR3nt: TGCAGTACTGGGAAGGGGGAACCACAAGAGACCCAGTACTTC; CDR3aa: CSTGKGEPQETQYF
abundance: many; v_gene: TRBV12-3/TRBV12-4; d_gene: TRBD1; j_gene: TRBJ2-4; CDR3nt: TGTGCCAGCTGTCAGGGGGTAGGCATTCAGTACTTC; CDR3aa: CASCQGVGIQYF
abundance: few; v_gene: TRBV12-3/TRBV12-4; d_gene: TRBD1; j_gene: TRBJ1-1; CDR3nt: TGTGCCAGCAGTTCCGGGACAGGTAACCCTGAAGCTTTCTTT; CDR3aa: CASSSGTGNPEAFF
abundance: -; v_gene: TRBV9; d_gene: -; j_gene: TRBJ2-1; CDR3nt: TGTGCCAGCAGCGGATTGACTGGGAATGAGCAGTTCTTC; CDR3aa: CASSGLTGNEQFF
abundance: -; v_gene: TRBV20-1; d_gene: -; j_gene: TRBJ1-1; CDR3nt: TGCAGTGCTAGACAGGGAGGTAGCACTGAAGCTTTCTTT; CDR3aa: CSARQGGSTEAFF
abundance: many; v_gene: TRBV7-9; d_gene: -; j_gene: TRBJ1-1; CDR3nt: TGTGCCAGCAGGAAGGGGAGCACTGAAGCTTTCTTT; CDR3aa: CASRKGSTEAFF
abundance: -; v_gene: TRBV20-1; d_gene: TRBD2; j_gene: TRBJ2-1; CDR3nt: TGCAGTGCTTTCGACATTTTTATGGCGGGAGCACACAATGAGCAGTTCTTC; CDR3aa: CSAFDIFMAGAHNEQFF
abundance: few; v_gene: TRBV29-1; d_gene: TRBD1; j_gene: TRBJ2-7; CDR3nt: TGCAGCGGTGTACAGGGGGATGGGCAGTACTTC; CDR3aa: CSGVQGDGQYF
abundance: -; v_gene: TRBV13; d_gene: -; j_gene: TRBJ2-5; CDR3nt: TGTGCCAGCAGCTTTGGGGGGGCGTTAAAAGAGACCCAGTACTTC; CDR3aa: CASSFGGALKETQYF
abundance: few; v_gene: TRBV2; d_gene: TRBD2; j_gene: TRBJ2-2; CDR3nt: TGTGCCAGCAGTGAAGCGAGCGGGGACACCGGGGAGCTGTTTTTT; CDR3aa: CASSEASGDTGELFF
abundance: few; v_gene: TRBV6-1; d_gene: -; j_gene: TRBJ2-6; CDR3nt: TGTGCCAGCAGTGAAGTCATCTCTGGGGCCAACGTCCTGACTTTC; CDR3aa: CASSEVISGANVLTF
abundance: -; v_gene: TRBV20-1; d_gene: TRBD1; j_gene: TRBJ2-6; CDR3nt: TGCAGTGCTCGCGGGGGACAGGGGGCGCCCTGGGGGGCCAACGTCCTGACTTTC; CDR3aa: CSARGGQGAPWGANVLTF
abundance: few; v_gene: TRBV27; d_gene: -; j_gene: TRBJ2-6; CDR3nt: TGTGCCAGCAGTGTGTATTCAACCGGGACAACCCCTGGGGCCAACGTCCTGACTTTC; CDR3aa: CASSVYSTGTTPGANVLTF
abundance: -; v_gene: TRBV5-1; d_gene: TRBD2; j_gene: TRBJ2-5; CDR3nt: TGCGCCAGCAGCTTGCGAGCGGGAGGGTCTTCAGTGGAGACCCAGTACTTC; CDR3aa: CASSLRAGGSSVETQYF
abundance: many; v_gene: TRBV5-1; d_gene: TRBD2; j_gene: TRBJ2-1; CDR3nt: TGCGCCAGCAGCTCTCTTACTAGCGGGAGGACAAATGAGCAGTTCTTC; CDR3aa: CASSSLTSGRTNEQFF
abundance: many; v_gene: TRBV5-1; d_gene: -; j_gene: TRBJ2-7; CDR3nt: TGCGCCAGCAGACGCGACTCCTACGAGCAGTACTTC; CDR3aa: CASRRDSYEQYF
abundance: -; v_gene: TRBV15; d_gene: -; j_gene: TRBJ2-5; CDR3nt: TGTGCCACCAGCAGAGGACAGGTGGAGACCCAGTACTTC; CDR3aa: CATSRGQVETQYF
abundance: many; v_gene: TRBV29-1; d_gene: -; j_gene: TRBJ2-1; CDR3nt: TGCAGTCACTTAGAGGGGTTCAATGAGCAGTTCTTC; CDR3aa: CSHLEGFNEQFF
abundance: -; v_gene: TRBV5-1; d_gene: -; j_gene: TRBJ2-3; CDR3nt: TGCGCCAGCAGCTTGGTGGGGTCCTCGCCGGATACGCAGTATTTT; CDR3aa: CASSLVGSSPDTQYF
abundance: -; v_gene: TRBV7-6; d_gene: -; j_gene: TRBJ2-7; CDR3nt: TGTGCCAGCAGCGTGAACACGGTTACCTACGAGCAGTACTTC; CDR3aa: CASSVNTVTYEQYF
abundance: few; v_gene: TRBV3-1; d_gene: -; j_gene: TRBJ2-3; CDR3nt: TGTGCCAGCAGCCAGATGGGAGGAGATACGCAGTATTTT; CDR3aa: CASSQMGGDTQYF
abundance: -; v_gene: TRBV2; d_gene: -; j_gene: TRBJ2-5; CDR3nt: TGTGCCAGCAGTGCTGGCAGCCAGTACTTC; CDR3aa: CASSAGSQYF
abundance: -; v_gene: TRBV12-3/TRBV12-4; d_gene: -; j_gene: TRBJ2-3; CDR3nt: TGTGCCAGCAGTTCCGCGGGACATAACACAGATACGCAGTATTTT; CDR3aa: CASSSAGHNTDTQYF
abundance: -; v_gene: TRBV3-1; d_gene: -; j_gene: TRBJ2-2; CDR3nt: TGTGCCAGCAAAACTTCTAGGACAGTCGATCCCGGGGAGCTGTTTTTT; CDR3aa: CASKTSRTVDPGELFF
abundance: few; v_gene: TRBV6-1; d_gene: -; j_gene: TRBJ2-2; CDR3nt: TGTGCCAGCGCGAAGGGAGAGTCGGGCACCGGGGAGCTGTTTTTT; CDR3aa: CASAKGESGTGELFF
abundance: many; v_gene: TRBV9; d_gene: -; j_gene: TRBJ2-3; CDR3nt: TGTGCCAGCAGCCCCGCGGAGAGGTACCGCACAGATACGCAGTATTTT; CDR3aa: CASSPAERYRTDTQYF
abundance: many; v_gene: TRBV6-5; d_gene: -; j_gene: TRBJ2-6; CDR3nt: TGTGCCAGCAGTTACTCGTCGTCGGGGCAGAAAGGGGCCAACGTCCTGACTTTC; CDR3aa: CASSYSSSGQKGANVLTF
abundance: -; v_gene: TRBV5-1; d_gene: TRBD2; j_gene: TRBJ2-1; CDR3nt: TGCGCCAGCAGCCTGACTAGCGGGAGGGCAGACAATGAGCAGTTCTTC; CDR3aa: CASSLTSGRADNEQFF
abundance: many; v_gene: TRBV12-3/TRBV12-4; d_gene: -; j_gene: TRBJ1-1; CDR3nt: TGTGCCAGCAGTCCTGCCCCGAACACTGAAGCTTTCTTT; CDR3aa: CASSPAPNTEAFF
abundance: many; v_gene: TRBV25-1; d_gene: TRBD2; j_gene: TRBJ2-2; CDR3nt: TGTGCCAGCAGTGAATACGCCGTGGGAAGCGGGAGGGACACCGGGGAGCTGTTTTTT; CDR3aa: CASSEYAVGSGRDTGELFF
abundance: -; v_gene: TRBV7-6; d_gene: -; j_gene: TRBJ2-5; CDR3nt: TGTGCCAGCAGCTTAGCCGTCCGGCTAGCCAGCGGTTTCCAAGAGACCCAGTACTTC; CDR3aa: CASSLAVRLASGFQETQYF
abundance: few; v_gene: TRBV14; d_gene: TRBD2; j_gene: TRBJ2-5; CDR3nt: TGTGCCAGCAGCCAAGATGGGAGCGGGATCGGGGAGACCCAGTACTTC; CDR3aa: CASSQDGSGIGETQYF
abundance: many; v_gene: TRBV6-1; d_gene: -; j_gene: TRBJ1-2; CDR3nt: TGTGCCAGCAGTACCCAAGGGTATTTTGAGGGCTATGGCTACACCTTC; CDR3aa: CASSTQGYFEGYGYTF
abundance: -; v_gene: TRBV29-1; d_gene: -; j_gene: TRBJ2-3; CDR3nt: TGCAGCGAACAGCGGTGGGGCACAGATACGCAGTATTTT; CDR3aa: CSEQRWGTDTQYF
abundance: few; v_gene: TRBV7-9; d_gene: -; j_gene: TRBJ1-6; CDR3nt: TGTGCCAGCAGCTTTCAGGATTCACCCCTCCACTTT; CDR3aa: CASSFQDSPLHF
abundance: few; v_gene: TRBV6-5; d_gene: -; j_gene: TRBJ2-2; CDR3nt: TGTGCCAGCAGTTATACGGGGGAAGACACCGGGGAGCTGTTTTTT; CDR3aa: CASSYTGEDTGELFF
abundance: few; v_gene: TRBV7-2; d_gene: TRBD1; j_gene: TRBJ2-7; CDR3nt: TGTGCCAGCAGGGCGACAGGGATCGGCGAGCAGTACTTC; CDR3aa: CASRATGIGEQYF
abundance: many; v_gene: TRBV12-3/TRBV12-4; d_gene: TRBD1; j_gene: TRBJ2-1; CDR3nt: TGTGCCAGCAGTTCCCGGGACAGGGGGCGGGCAAATGAGCAGTTCTTC; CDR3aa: CASSSRDRGRANEQFF
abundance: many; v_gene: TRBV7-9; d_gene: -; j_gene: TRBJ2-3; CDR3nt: TGTGCCAGCAGCTTAAGTTTGACAGATACGCAGTATTTT; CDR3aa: CASSLSLTDTQYF
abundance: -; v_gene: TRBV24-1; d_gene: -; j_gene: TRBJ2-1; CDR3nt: TGTGCCACCTCCGAACGGGAAGAGCAGTTCTTC; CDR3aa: CATSEREEQFF
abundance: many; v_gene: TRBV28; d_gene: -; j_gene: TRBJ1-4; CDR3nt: TGTGCCAGCAGTTCAAGGGTGGGAGAAAAACTGTTTTTT; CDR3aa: CASSSRVGEKLFF
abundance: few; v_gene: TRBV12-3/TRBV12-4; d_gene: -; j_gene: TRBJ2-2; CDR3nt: TGTGCCAGCAGTTTAGGGTTAATGGGGACACTGAACACCGGGGAGCTGTTTTTT; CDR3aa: CASSLGLMGTLNTGELFF
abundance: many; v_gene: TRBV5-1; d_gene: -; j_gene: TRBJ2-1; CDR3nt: TGCGCCAGCAGCATAAACAATGAGCAGTTCTTC; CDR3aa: CASSINNEQFF
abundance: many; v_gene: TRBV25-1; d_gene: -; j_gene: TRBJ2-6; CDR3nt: TGTGCCAGCAGTGAATTCGGGGCGCCAGGGGCCAACGTCCTGACTTTC; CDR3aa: CASSEFGAPGANVLTF
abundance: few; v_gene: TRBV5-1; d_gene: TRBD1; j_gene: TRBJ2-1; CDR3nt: TGCGCCAGCAGCTTTACCGGGACAGTCAGAGATGAGCAGTTCTTC; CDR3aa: CASSFTGTVRDEQFF
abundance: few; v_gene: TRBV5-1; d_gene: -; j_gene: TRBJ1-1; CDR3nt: TGCGCCAGCAGCTCCCTGAGGATGGGGGATGAAGCTTTCTTT; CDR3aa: CASSSLRMGDEAFF
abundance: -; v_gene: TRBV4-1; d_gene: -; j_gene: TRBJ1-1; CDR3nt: TGCGCCAGCAGTCCCTCCCCCCTAAGAGACACTGAAGCTTTCTTT; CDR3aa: CASSPSPLRDTEAFF
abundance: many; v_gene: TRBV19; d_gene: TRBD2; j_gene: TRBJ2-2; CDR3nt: TGTGCCAGTAGTACTAGCGGGAACACCGGGGAGCTGTTTTTT; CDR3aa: CASSTSGNTGELFF
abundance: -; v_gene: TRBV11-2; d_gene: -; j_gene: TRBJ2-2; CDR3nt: TGTGCCAGCAGCGGGGACGGCTACACCGGGGAGCTGTTTTTT; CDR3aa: CASSGDGYTGELFF
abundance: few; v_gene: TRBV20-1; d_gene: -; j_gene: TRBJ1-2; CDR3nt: TGCAGTGCTATACAGGATACTAACTATGGCTACACCTTC; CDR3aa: CSAIQDTNYGYTF
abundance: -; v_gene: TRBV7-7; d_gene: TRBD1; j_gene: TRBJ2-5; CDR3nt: TGTGCCAGCAGCCTCGCCGGGACAGGGTCCGAGACCCAGTACTTC; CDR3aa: CASSLAGTGSETQYF
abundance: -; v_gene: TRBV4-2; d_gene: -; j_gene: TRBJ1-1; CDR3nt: TGTGCCAGCAGCCAGTCGGGACGGATGAACACTGAAGCTTTCTTT; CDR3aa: CASSQSGRMNTEAFF
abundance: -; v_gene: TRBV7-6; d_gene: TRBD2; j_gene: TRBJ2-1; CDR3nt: TGTGCCAGCAGCTTAGCGAGCGGGGGAGATGAGCAGTTCTTC; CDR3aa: CASSLASGGDEQFF
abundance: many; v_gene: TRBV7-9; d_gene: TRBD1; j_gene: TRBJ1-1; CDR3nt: TGTGCCAGCAGCCACAGGGGAAACACTGAAGCTTTCTTT; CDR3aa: CASSHRGNTEAFF
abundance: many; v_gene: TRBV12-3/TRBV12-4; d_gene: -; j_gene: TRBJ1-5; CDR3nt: TGTGCCAGCAGCCTCCGAGGGAATCAGCCCCAGCATTTT; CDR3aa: CASSLRGNQPQHF
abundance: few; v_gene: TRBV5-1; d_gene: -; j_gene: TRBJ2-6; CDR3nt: TGCGCCAGCAGCCAACCGTCTGGGGCCAACGTCCTGACTTTC; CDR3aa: CASSQPSGANVLTF
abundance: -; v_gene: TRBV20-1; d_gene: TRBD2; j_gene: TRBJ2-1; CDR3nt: TGCAGTGCAACCATAGCGGGGGGGCCGCAACGCAATGAGCAGTTCTTC; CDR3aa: CSATIAGGPQRNEQFF
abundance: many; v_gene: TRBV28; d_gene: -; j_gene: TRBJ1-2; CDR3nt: TGTGCCAGCACCGCGGGACGGAACTATGGCTACACCTTC; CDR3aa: CASTAGRNYGYTF
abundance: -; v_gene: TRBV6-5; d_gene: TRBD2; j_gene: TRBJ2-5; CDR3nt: TGTGCCAGCAGTTATTCCGGGACTCGGACTAGCGGAGTCCAAGAGACCCAGTACTTC; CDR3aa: CASSYSGTRTSGVQETQYF